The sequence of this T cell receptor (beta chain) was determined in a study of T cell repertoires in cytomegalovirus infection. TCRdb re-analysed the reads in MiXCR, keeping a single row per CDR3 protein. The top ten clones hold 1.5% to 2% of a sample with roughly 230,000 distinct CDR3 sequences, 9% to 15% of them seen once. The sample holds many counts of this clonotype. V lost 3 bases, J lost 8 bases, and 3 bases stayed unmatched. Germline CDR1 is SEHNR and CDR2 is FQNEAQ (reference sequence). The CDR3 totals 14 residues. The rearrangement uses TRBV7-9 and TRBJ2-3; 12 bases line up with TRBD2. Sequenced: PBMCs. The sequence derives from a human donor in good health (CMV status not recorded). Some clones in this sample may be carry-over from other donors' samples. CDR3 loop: CASSLTSGSPTQYF. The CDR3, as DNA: TGTGCCAGCAGCTTGACTAGCGGGAGTCCTACGCAGTATTTT.